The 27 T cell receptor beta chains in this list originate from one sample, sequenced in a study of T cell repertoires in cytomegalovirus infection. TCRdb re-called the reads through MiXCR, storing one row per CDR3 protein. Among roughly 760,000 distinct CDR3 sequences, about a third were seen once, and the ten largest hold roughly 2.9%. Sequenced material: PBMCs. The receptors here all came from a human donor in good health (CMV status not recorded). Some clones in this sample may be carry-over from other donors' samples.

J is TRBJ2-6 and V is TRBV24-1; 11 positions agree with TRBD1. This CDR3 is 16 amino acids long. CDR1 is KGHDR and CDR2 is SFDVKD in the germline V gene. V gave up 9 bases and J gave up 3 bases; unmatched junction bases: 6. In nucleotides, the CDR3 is TGTGCCACCGCCGGACAGGGGGCGGGTGGGGCCAACGTCCTGACTTTC. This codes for CATAGQGAGGANVLTF.

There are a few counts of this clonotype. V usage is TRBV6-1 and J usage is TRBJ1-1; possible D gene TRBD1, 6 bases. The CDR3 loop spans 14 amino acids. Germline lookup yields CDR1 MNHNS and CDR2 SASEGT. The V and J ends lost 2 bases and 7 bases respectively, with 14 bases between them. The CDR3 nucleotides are TGTGCCAGCAGTGAATCGGGGGCGGGCATTGAAGCTTTCTTT. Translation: CASSESGAGIEAFF.

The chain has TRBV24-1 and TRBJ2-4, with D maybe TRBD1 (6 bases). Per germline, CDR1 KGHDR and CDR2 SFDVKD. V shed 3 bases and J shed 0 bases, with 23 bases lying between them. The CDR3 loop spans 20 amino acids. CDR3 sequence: CATSDPPYHGQLLAKNIQYF. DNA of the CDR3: TGTGCCACCAGTGATCCTCCCTATCACGGACAGCTACTAGCCAAAAACATTCAGTACTTC.

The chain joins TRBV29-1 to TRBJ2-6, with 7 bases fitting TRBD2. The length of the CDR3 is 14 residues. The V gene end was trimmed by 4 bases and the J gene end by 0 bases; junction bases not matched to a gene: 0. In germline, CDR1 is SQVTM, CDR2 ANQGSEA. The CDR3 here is CSVGGGSGANVLTF. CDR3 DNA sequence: TGCAGCGTTGGGGGGGGCTCTGGGGCCAACGTCCTGACTTTC.

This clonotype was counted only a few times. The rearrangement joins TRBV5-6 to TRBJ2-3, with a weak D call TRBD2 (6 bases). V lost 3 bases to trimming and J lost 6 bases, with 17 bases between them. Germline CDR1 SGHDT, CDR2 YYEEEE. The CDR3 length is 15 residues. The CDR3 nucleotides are TGTGCCAGCAGCTACGGGACTTTTCAAACGGATACGCAGTATTTT. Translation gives CASSYGTFQTDTQYF.

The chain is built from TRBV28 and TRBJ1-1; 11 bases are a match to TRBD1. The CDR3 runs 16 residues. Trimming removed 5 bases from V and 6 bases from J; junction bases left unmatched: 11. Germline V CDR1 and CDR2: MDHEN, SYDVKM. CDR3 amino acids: CASSALDRGLVAEAFF. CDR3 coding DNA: TGTGCCAGCAGTGCCTTGGACAGGGGGCTAGTCGCTGAAGCTTTCTTT.

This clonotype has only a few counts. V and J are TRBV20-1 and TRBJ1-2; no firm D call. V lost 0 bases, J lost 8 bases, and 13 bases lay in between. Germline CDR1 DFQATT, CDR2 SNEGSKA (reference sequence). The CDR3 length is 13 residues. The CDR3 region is CSARDIDLGGYTF. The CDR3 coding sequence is TGCAGTGCTAGAGATATCGACCTCGGAGGCTACACCTTC.

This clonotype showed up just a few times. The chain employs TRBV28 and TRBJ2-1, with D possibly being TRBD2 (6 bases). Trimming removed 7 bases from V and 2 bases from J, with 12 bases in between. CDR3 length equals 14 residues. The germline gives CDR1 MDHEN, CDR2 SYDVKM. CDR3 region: CASTAGSTYNEQFF. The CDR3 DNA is TGTGCCAGCACTGCCGGGAGTACCTACAATGAGCAGTTCTTC.

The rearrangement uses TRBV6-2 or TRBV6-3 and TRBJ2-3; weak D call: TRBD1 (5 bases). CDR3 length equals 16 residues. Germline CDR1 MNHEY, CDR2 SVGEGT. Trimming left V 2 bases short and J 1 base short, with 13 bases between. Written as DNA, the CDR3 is TGTGCCAGCAGTTACCTTGTGGGGCCTCGCACAGATACGCAGTATTTT. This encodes CASSYLVGPRTDTQYF.

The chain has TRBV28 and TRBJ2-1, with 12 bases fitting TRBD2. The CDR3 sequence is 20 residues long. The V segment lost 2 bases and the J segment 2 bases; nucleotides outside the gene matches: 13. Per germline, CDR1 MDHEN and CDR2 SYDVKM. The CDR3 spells CASSLMWRLAGERTYNEQFF. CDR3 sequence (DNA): TGTGCCAGCAGTTTAATGTGGAGACTAGCGGGAGAAAGGACCTACAATGAGCAGTTCTTC.

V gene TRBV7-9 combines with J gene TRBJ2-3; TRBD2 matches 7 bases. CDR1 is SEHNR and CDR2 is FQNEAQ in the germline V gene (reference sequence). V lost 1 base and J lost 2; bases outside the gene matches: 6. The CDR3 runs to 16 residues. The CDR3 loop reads CASSLGAGEHTDTQYF. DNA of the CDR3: TGTGCCAGCAGCTTAGGTGCGGGAGAGCACACAGATACGCAGTATTTT.

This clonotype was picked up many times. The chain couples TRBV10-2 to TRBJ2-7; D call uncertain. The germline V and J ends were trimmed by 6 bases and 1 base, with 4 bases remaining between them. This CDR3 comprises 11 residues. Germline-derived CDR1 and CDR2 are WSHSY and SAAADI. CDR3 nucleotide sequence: TGCGCCAGCAGGATTTCCTACGAGCAGTACTTC. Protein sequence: CASRISYEQYF.

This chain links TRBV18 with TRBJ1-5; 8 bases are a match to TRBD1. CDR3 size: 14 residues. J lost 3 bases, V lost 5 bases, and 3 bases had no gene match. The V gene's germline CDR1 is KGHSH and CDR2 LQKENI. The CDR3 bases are TGTGCCAGCTCAAGGGACAGGACCAATCAGCCCCAGCATTTT. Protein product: CASSRDRTNQPQHF.

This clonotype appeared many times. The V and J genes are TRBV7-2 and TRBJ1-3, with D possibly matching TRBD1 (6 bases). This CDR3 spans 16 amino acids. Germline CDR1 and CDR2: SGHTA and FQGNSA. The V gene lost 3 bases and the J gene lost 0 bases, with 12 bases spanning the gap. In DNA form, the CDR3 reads TGTGCCAGCAGCTTTCCAGGGGCCCTCTCTGGAAACACCATATATTTT. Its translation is CASSFPGALSGNTIYF.

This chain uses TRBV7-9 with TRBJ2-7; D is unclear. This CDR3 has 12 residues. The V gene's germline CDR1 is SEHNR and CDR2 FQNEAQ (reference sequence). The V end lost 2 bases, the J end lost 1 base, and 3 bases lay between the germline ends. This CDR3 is CASSLMSYEQYF. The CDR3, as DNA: TGTGCCAGCAGCTTAATGTCCTACGAGCAGTACTTC.

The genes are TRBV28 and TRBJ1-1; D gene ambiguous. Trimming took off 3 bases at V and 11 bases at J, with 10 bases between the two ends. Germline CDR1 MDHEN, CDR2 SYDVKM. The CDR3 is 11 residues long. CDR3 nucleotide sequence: TGTGCCAGCAGTTTTTCGCGGGAGGCTTTCTTT. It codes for CASSFSREAFF.

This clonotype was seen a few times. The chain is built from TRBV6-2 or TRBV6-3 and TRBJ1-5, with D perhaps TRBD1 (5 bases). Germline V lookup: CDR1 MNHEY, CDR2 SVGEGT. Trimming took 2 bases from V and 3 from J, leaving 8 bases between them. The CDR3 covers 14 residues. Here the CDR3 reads CASSYRTPNQPQHF. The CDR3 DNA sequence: TGTGCCAGCAGTTACAGGACACCCAATCAGCCCCAGCATTTT.

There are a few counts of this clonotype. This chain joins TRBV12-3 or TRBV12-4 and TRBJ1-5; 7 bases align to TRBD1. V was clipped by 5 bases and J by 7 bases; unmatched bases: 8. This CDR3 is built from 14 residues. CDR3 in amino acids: CASSIWTGGQPQHF. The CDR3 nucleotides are TGTGCCAGCAGTATCTGGACAGGCGGACAGCCCCAGCATTTT.

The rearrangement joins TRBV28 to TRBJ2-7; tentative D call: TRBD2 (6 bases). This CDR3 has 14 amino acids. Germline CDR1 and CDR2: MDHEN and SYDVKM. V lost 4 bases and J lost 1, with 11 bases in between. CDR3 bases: TGTGCCAGCAGTTACGGGAGTAAGTCCTACGAGCAGTACTTC. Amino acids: CASSYGSKSYEQYF.

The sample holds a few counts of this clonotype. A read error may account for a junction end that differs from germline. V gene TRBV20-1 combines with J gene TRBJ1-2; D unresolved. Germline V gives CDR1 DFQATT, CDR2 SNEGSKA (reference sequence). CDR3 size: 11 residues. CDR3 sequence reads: CSAIGGRSTDF. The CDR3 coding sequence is TGCAGTGCTATCGGAGGGCGAAGCACAGATTTC.

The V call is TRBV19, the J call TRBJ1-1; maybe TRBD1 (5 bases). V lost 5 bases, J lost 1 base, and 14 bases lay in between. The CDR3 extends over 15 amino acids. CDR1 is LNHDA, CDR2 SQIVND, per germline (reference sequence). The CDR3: CASSSGTAGNTEAFF. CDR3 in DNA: TGTGCCAGTAGTTCTGGGACGGCGGGGAACACTGAAGCTTTCTTT. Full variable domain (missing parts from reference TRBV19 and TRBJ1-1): DGGITQSPKYLFRKEGQNVTLSCEQNLNHDAMYWYRQDPGQGLRLIYYSQIVNDFQKGDIAEGYSVSREKKESFPLTVTSAQKNPTAFYLCASSSGTAGNTEAFFGQGTRLTVV.

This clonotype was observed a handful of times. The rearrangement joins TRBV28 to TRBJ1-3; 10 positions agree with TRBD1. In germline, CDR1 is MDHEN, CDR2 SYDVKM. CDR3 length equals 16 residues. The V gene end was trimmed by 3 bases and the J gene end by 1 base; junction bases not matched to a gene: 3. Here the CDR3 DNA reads TGTGCCAGCAGTTTGACAGGGGGCGCTTCTGGAAACACCATATATTTT. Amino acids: CASSLTGGASGNTIYF.

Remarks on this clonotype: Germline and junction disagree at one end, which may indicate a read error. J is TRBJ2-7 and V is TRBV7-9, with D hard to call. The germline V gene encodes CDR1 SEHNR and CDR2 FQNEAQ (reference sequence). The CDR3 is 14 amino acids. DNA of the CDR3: TGTTCCAGCAGCCCCCCTGGCCTCAGCACCGAGCAGTACTTC. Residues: CSSSPPGLSTEQYF.

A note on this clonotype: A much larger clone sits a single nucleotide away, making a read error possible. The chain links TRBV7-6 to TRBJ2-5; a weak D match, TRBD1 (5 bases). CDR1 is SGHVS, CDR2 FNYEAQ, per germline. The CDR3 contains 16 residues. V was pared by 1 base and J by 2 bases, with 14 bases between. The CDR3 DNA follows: TGTGCCAGCAGCTTAGGGAGCAGGGCGATTCAAGAGACCCAGTACTTC. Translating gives CASSLGSRAIQETQYF.

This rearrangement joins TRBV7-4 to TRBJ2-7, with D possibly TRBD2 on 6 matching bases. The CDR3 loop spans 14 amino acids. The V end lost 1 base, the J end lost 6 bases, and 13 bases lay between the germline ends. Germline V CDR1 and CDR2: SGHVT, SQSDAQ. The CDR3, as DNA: TGTGCCAGCAGCTTAGAACTAGCTGGTGGCGAGCAGTACTTC. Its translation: CASSLELAGGEQYF.

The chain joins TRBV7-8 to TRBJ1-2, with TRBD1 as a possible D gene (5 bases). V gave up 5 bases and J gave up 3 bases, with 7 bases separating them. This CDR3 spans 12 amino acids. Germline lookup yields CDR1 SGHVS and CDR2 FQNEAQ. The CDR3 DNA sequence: TGTGCCAGCAGCCCAGGGTACTATGGCTACACCTTC. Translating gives CASSPGYYGYTF.

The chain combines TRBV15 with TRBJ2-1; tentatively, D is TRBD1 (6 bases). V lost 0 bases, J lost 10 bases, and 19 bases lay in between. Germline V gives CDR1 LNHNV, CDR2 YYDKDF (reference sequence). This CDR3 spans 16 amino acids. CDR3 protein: CATSRDLTGALVEQFF. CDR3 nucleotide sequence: TGTGCCACCAGCAGAGATTTGACAGGCGCTTTGGTCGAGCAGTTCTTC.